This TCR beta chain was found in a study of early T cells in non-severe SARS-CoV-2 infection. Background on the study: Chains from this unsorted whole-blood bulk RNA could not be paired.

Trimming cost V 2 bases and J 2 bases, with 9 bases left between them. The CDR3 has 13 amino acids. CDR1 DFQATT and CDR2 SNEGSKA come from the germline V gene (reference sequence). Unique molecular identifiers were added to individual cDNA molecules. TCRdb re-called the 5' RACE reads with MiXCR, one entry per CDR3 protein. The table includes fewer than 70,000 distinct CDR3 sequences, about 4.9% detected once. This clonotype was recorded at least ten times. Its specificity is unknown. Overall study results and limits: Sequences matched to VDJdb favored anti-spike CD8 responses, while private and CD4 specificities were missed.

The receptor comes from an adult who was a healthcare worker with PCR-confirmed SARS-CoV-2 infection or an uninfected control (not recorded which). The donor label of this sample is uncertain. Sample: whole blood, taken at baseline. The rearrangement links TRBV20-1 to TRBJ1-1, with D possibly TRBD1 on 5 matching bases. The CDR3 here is CSARKTDNTEAFF. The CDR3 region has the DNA TGCAGTGCTAGAAAGACAGATAACACTGAAGCTTTCTTT.